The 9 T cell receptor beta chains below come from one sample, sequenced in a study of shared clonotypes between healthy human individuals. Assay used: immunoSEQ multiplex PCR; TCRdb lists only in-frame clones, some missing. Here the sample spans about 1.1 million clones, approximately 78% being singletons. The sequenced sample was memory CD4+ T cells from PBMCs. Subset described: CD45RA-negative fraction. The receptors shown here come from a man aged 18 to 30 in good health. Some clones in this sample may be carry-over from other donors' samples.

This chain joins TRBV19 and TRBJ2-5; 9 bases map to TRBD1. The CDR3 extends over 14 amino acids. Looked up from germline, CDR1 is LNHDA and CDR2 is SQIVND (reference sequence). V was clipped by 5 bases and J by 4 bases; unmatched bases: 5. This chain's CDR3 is CASSFNRGPETQYF. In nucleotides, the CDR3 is TGTGCCAGTAGTTTCAACAGGGGGCCAGAGACCCAGTACTTC.

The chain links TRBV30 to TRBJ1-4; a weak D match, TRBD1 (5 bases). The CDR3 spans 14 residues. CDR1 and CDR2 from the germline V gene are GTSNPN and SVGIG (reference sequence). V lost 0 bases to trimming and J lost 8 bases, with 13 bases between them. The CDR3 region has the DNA TGTGCCTGGAGTGTGGAGGGGCAAGGAGAAAAACTGTTTTTT. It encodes CAWSVEGQGEKLFF. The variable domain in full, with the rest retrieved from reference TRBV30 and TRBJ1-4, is SQTIHQWPATLVQPVGSPLSLECTVEGTSNPNLYWYRQAAGRGLQLLFYSVGIGQISSEVPQNLSASRPQDRQFILSSKKLLLSDSGFYLCAWSVEGQGEKLFFGSGTQLSVL.

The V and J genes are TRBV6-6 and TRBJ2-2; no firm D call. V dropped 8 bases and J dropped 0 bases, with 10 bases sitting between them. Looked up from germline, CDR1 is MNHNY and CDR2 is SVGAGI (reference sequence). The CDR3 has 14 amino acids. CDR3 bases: TGTGCCAGCCAAGGGCTCGCGAACACCGGGGAGCTGTTTTTT. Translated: CASQGLANTGELFF.

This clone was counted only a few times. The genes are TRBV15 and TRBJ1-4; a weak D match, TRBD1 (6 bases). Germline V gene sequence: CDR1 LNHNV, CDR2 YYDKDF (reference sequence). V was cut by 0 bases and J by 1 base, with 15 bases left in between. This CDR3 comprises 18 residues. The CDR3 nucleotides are TGTGCCACCAGCAGAGACCCCAGACAGGAAGGAACTAATGAAAAACTGTTTTTT. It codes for CATSRDPRQEGTNEKLFF.

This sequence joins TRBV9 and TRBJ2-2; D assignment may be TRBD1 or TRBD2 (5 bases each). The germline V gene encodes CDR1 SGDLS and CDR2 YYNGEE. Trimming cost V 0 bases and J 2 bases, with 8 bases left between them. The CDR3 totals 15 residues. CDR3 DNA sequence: TGTGCCAGCAGCGTAGATCGGGGCAACACCGGGGAGCTGTTTTTT. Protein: CASSVDRGNTGELFF.

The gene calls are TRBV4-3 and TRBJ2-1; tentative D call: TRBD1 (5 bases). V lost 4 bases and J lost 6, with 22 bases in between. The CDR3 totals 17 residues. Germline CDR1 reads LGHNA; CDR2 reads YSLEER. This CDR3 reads CASSPWASRARRNEQFF. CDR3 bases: TGCGCCAGCAGCCCCTGGGCGTCCAGGGCGAGGCGCAATGAGCAGTTCTTC.

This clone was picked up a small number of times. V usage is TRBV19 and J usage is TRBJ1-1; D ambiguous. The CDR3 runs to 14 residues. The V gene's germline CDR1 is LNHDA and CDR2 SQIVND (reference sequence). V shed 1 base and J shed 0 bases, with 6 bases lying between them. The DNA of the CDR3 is TGTGCCAGTAGTATAGGGCCTTTGAACACTGAAGCTTTCTTT. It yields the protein CASSIGPLNTEAFF.

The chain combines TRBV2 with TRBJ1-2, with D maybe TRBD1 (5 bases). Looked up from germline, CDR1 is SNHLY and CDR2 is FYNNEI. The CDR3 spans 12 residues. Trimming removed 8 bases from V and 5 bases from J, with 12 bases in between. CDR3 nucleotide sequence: TGTGCCAGCGGTGGGACGTATTATGGCTACACCTTC. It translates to CASGGTYYGYTF.

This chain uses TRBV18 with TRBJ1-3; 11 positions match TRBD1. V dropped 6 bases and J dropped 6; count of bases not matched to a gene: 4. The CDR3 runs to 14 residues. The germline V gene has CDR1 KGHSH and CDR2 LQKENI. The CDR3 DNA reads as TGTGCCAGCTCCGAGGGACAGGGGGAAAACACCATATATTTT. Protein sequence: CASSEGQGENTIYF. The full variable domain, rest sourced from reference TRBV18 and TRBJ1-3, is NAGVMQNPRHLVRRRGQEARLRCSPMKGHSHVYWYRQLPEEGLKFMVYLQKENIIDESGMPKERFSAEFPKEGPSILRIQQVVRGDSAAYFCASSEGQGENTIYFGEGSWLTVV.